The TCR beta chain under discussion was sequenced for a study of T and B cells in COVID-19 patients (dated by TCRdb to between 2020 and 2021). For context, the study as a whole: Using TRB and IGH repertoire sequencing of peripheral blood, the study characterized adaptive immunity in COVID-19 patients who had active infection or had recovered. Over 8 million TCR sequences were analysed from a TCR and BCR sequence repository that comprised 35 or so patients and 60 to 80 time points. In the active-infection cohort, about 55% of the 20 patients were critically ill and required mechanical ventilation or ECMO. Of the 20 to 25 patients in the active-infection cohort, about 17 had comorbidities associated with unfavorable COVID-19 outcome. The recovered cohort included over 15 patients who contributed around 21 samples, and most of those patients had mild to moderate COVID-19 that was managed on an outpatient basis. A couple of patients were in both the active and recovered cohorts because samples existed from active disease and from after recovery. An age-matched reference group of 30 to 40 healthy donors negative for COVID-19 antibodies served as the comparison for repertoire analyses. The recovered cohort had a median age of about 30 years, compared with 67 years in the active-infection cohort. As many as 9 follow-up blood samples were collected from each patient, and in some individuals these samples spanned different disease stages.

The germline V gene supplies CDR1 KGHSH and CDR2 LQKENI. The germline ends are 13 bases apart after V is trimmed by 6 bases and J by 2 bases. The cysteine opens and the phenylalanine closes a CDR3 of 14 amino acids. Only the CDR3 DNA is retained, 42 bases long and in frame from the first base. Data came from an Illumina MiSeq. TRB rearrangements were amplified by multiplex PCR with BIOMED2 TRB-A/B primer pools. Illumina-compatible adapters and 7-nucleotide sample barcodes were added to the amplicons in two consecutive PCRs. Phusion HS II polymerase was used for all library PCRs. Amplicons were purified from gel with the NucleoSpin Gel and PCR Clean-up kit, quantified on Qubit, and pooled at 4 to 4.5 nM. The quality of the amplicon pool was checked on an Agilent 2100 Bioanalyzer prior to Illumina next-generation sequencing. The original pipeline was this. Annotation of TRB rearrangements was done in MiXCR 3.0.8 with the default MiXCR reference library. Sequences with fewer than 2 reads and non-productive reads were filtered out, and every unique CDR3 nucleotide sequence was treated as a single clone. R 3.5.1 was used to calculate clonality, diversity, richness and V-J gene usage. GLIPH2 was used for TCR clustering by CDR3 similarity, and generation probabilities were calculated by OLGA. GLIPH2 clusters were kept only if they contained at least four unique TCR clonotypes found in at least three individuals. The public sequencing data were trimmed at Q25 with fastp and processed into clonotypes with MiXCR by TCRdb, which kept only in-frame beta chains. Each entry is one CDR3 protein sequence, shown with its most common DNA and genes. The V and J calls reflect TCRdb's pipeline rather than the authors' work. The sample includes some 3,300 distinct CDR3 sequences, with around 23% observed a single time. Approximately 19% of the sample lies in the top ten.

Genomic DNA extracted from blood was used in amounts of about 250-500 ng for amplification of TRB repertoires. This clonotype is characterized as medium-sized (0.01 to 0.1%). Its antigen remains undetermined. Per-base quality was not reported, and no clone a single base away is much larger than it. On the study overall, not on this receptor specifically: In patients with COVID-19, the usage of TRBV/TRBJ genes was reported to be strongly skewed. TRB repertoires were found to be highly clonal in active COVID-19, whereas diversity and richness at recovery were found to rise above healthy donor levels. Blood samples from mildly ill patients during symptoms and early samples from severe cases were scarce. Specific T cell subsets (CD4+/Treg/CD8+) and sorted SARS-CoV-2-responsive or tetramer+ T cells had not yet been sequenced, and these experiments were ongoing. A total of roughly 2,500 exclusive TCR clusters, including about 32 low-pGen clusters, were found in the recovered cohort. The cohort was considered too small for HLA contributions to COVID-19 susceptibility or severity to be assessed. Prospective validation of the reported TCR clusters was stated to be required before clinical use.

Sample: blood. The chain links TRBV18 with TRBJ1-1; the D gene cannot be resolved reliably. This sequence was found in a human donor with active COVID-19. The CDR3: CASSLNELNTEAFF. The DNA sequence is given as TGTGCCAGCTCCCTTAACGAGTTAAACACTGAAGCTTTCTTT. The entire variable domain, with the stretches around the CDR3 drawn from the reference TRBV18 and TRBJ1-1 proteins, is NAGVMQNPRHLVRRRGQEARLRCSPMKGHSHVYWYRQLPEEGLKFMVYLQKENIIDESGMPKERFSAEFPKEGPSILRIQQVVRGDSAAYFCASSLNELNTEAFFGQGTRLTVV.